This T cell receptor (beta chain) is drawn from a study of blood T cells in healthy people across ages. Overall study findings and caveats: The diversity estimates, figures obtained from one million T cells, were considered underestimates.

Sample-barcoded 5' priming and a J-beta primer mix drove a second PCR of roughly 6 to 12 cycles. A tag from a template-switch adaptor with 12 random nucleotides marked each cDNA molecule. TCRdb fed the 5' RACE reads into MiXCR, producing one record per CDR3 protein. The sample contains fewer than 900,000 distinct CDR3 sequences, roughly 45% of which appear only once. This clonotype was found a few times. Antigen unknown. Each donor supplied approximately 10 milliliters of peripheral blood. Sample: blood. This TCR came from a woman aged 55-69 years in good health.

The CDR3 loop reads CASSYYSGGAEQFF. DNA for the CDR3: TGTGCCAGCAGTTACTATAGCGGGGGGGCTGAGCAGTTCTTC. The rearrangement joins TRBV6-2 or TRBV6-3 to TRBJ2-1; 11 bases line up with TRBD2. Trimming cost V 1 base and J 9 bases; bases outside gene matches: 2. The V gene's germline CDR1 is MNHEY and CDR2 SVGEGT. This CDR3 is built from 14 residues.